The 12 T cell receptor beta chains below were found in one sample sequenced in a study of T cell clusters in autoimmune cytopenias. Some 40,000 genome equivalents of blood DNA were amplified for TRB. TRB rearrangements were amplified by touch-down multiplex PCR with mixed TRB-A/B primers. TCRdb re-called the multiplex PCR reads, yielding one record per CDR3 amino acid sequence without DNA. The listing contains roughly 3,000 distinct CDR3 sequences. Sequencing was performed on peripheral blood. The receptors shown here come from a human donor with an autoimmune cytopenia or autoimmune hepatitis (not recorded which).

This clonotype is classed as medium-sized (0.01 to 0.1%) by frequency. V and J are TRBV6-6 and TRBJ1-4; the TRBD1 assignment by TCRdb is unverifiable without DNA. Germline V gives CDR1 MNHNY, CDR2 SVGAGI (reference sequence). The CDR3 length is 17 residues. This chain's CDR3 is CASSYSRGAPTNEKLFF.

The gene calls are TRBV4-3 and TRBJ1-1; checking the TCRdb D call of TRBD1 is not possible without DNA. CDR1 and CDR2 (germline): LGHNA, YSLEER. There are 12 residues in the CDR3. The CDR3 here is CASSQGGAEAFF.

This clonotype registers medium-sized by frequency. The CDR3 sequence is CASSKGEEETQYF. The chain combines TRBV6-5 with TRBJ2-5; TCRdb picks TRBD2, but there is no DNA to check that call. The germline CDR1 and CDR2 sequences are MNHEY and SVGAGI. This CDR3 has 13 amino acids.

Considering frequency, this clonotype is medium-sized. V usage is TRBV6-1 and J usage is TRBJ2-2; TCRdb's D gene call, TRBD1, goes unchecked for lack of DNA. The CDR3 sequence is 14 residues long. Germline lookup yields CDR1 MNHNS and CDR2 SASEGT. CDR3 in amino acids: CASWGQVHSGELFF.

This clonotype registers medium-sized by frequency. The chain carries TRBV6-2 or TRBV6-3 and TRBJ1-2; no DNA is available, so the TRBD1 call from TCRdb remains unchecked. Germline lookup yields CDR1 MNHEY and CDR2 SVGEGT. The CDR3 covers 14 residues. CDR3 sequence reads: CASRWDSGLRGYTF.

This clonotype is identified as medium-sized from frequency. CDR3 protein: CASSFSAAYEQYF. V usage is TRBV11-2 and J usage is TRBJ2-7. Germline CDR1 SGHAT, CDR2 FQNNGV. There are 13 residues in the CDR3.

In terms of frequency, this clonotype is medium-sized. The chain's CDR3 is CATSRGPIGVYNEQFF. J is TRBJ2-1 and V is TRBV15. CDR1 is LNHNV and CDR2 is YYDKDF in the germline V gene (reference sequence). This CDR3 region has 16 residues. The full variable domain, with the rest looked up from reference TRBV15 and TRBJ2-1, is DAMVIQNPRYQVTQFGKPVTLSCSQTLNHNVMYWYQQKSSQAPKLLFHYYDKDFNNEADTPDNFQSRRPNTSFCFLDIRSPGLGDTAMYLCATSRGPIGVYNEQFFGPGTRLTVL.

The V and J genes are TRBV20-1 and TRBJ1-5. The CDR3 is 15 amino acids. Germline CDR1 and CDR2: DFQATT and SNEGSKA (reference sequence). The CDR3 spells CSARDSSPVAQPQHF.

This clonotype shows up as medium-sized by frequency. The chain links TRBV6-1 to TRBJ1-2; TCRdb's assignment of TRBD1 cannot be checked, as there is no DNA. Germline assignment: CDR1 MNHNS and CDR2 SASEGT. This CDR3 spans 15 amino acids. The CDR3 loop is CASSGPERGDYGYTF.

By frequency, this clonotype is medium-sized. The chain joins TRBV6-5 to TRBJ2-3. Germline lookup yields CDR1 MNHEY and CDR2 SVGAGI. The CDR3 loop spans 12 amino acids. Here the CDR3 reads CASSSGADTQYF.

This rearrangement joins TRBV28 to TRBJ2-7; without DNA, the TCRdb call of TRBD2 cannot be checked. Germline CDR1 and CDR2: MDHEN and SYDVKM. The CDR3 extends over 16 amino acids. The CDR3 sequence: CASSPQGPAGYNEQFF.

This CDR3 reads CASSQADLVSGEKLFF. The chain carries TRBV4-3 and TRBJ1-4. The CDR3 has 16 residues. Germline V gene data show CDR1 as LGHNA and CDR2 as YSLEER.